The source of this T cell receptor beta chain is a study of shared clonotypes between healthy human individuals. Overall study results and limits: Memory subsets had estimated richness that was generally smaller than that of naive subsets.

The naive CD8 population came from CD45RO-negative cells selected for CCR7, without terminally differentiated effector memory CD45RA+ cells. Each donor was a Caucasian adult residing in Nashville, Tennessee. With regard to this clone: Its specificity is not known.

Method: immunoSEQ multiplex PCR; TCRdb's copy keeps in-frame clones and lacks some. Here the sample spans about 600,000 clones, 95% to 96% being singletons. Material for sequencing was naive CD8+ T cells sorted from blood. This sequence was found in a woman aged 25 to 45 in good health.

In DNA, the CDR3 is TGTGCCAGCAGTTTGCCCGGAGCCGGAGAGCAGTACTTC. This encodes CASSLPGAGEQYF. The rearrangement uses TRBV27 and TRBJ2-7; D not resolved. The CDR3 loop spans 13 amino acids. Germline CDR1 reads MNHEY; CDR2 reads SMNVEV (reference sequence). V was trimmed by 3 bases and J by 7 bases, leaving 13 bases between them.